A selection of T cell receptor beta chains follows, all from one sample in a study of T cells in Graves' hyperthyroidism and ophthalmopathy. TCRdb fed the multiplex PCR reads into MiXCR, producing one record per CDR3 protein. The profile shows 650,000 to 800,000 distinct CDR3 sequences, nearly 45% of them singletons. Sequencing was carried out using peripheral blood or thyroid tissue (not recorded which). The receptors were gathered from an adult man with Graves' disease, either hyperthyroidism or ophthalmopathy (not recorded which). CDR3s include the opening cysteine and the closing phenylalanine or tryptophan. D genes are given only for firm matches. Clone size is given for some rows only: seen once, a few or many times, or a class if the clone is expanded.

d_gene: .; abundance: .; v_gene: TRBV12-3/TRBV12-4; j_gene: TRBJ1-5; len: 15; CDR3nt: TGTGCCAGCAGTCGCTCTAGTTATAGCAATCAGCCCCAGCATTTT; CDR3aa: CASSRSSYSNQPQHF
d_gene: .; abundance: .; v_gene: TRBV12-5; j_gene: TRBJ1-1; len: 14; CDR3nt: TGTGCTAGTGGTTTACAGGGCTCATGGGCTGAAGCTTTCTTT; CDR3aa: CASGLQGSWAEAFF
d_gene: TRBD1; abundance: .; v_gene: TRBV19; j_gene: TRBJ1-5; len: 18; CDR3nt: TGTGCCAGTAGTATACTTCGGGACAGGTACTATAGCAATCAGCCCCAGCATTTT; CDR3aa: CASSILRDRYYSNQPQHF
d_gene: .; abundance: many; v_gene: TRBV7-8; j_gene: TRBJ1-6; len: 15; CDR3nt: TGTGCCAGCAGCTTAGCGGGCGGAAAAAATTCACCCCTCCACTTT; CDR3aa: CASSLAGGKNSPLHF
d_gene: .; abundance: .; v_gene: TRBV29-1; j_gene: TRBJ1-4; len: 12; CDR3nt: TGCAGCGTTAATAAGGGATATGAAAAACTGTTTTTT; CDR3aa: CSVNKGYEKLFF
d_gene: TRBD1; abundance: few; v_gene: TRBV12-3/TRBV12-4; j_gene: TRBJ1-2; len: 16; CDR3nt: TGTGCCAGCAGTCGGGACAGGGGCACGGTGGGTGGAGGCTACACCTTC; CDR3aa: CASSRDRGTVGGGYTF
d_gene: .; abundance: .; v_gene: TRBV9; j_gene: TRBJ1-4; len: 16; CDR3nt: TGTGCCAGCAGCGCCCGGGACACCTACACTAATGAAAAACTGTTTTTT; CDR3aa: CASSARDTYTNEKLFF
d_gene: .; abundance: .; v_gene: TRBV14; j_gene: TRBJ1-4; len: 16; CDR3nt: TGTGCCAGCAGCCCGTTACCGGGCCCCAGACCTGAAAAACTGTTTTTT; CDR3aa: CASSPLPGPRPEKLFF
d_gene: .; abundance: .; v_gene: TRBV2; j_gene: TRBJ2-7; len: 13; CDR3nt: TGTGCCAGCGTGGGGAGCCGGAACTACGAGCAGTACTTC; CDR3aa: CASVGSRNYEQYF
d_gene: TRBD1; abundance: .; v_gene: TRBV5-1; j_gene: TRBJ1-2; len: 13; CDR3nt: TGCGCCAGCAGGGCTCGGACAGGGGAAGGCTACACCTTC; CDR3aa: CASRARTGEGYTF
d_gene: .; abundance: .; v_gene: TRBV24-1; j_gene: TRBJ1-1; len: 9; CDR3nt: TGTGCCACCAGCGGGGACGCTTTCTTT; CDR3aa: CATSGDAFF
d_gene: TRBD1; abundance: .; v_gene: TRBV24-1; j_gene: TRBJ1-6; len: 20; CDR3nt: TGTGCCACCAGTGCTCGGAAAAACAGGGGGCAATCATCTAATAATTCACCCCTCCACTTT; CDR3aa: CATSARKNRGQSSNNSPLHF
d_gene: .; abundance: .; v_gene: TRBV7-4; j_gene: TRBJ1-2; len: 12; CDR3nt: TGTGCCAGCAGCTTAGATCGGTGGGGCTACACCTTC; CDR3aa: CASSLDRWGYTF
d_gene: .; abundance: many; v_gene: TRBV19; j_gene: TRBJ2-2; len: 14; CDR3nt: TGTGCCAGTAGTATATCCAGGGCGGCCGGGGAGCTGTTTTTT; CDR3aa: CASSISRAAGELFF
d_gene: .; abundance: .; v_gene: TRBV20-1; j_gene: TRBJ2-7; len: 13; CDR3nt: TGCAGTGCTAGAGGGGGGGGCTCCTACGAGCGGTACTTC; CDR3aa: CSARGGGSYERYF
d_gene: .; abundance: .; v_gene: TRBV29-1; j_gene: TRBJ1-2; len: 13; CDR3nt: TGCAGCGTTGAAGACCGGGACCCCATTGGCTACACCTTC; CDR3aa: CSVEDRDPIGYTF
d_gene: TRBD1; abundance: .; v_gene: TRBV10-3; j_gene: TRBJ1-2; len: 14; CDR3nt: TGTGCCACCAAACAAGGACAGGGGAACTATGGCTACACCTTC; CDR3aa: CATKQGQGNYGYTF
d_gene: .; abundance: .; v_gene: TRBV7-2; j_gene: TRBJ2-7; len: 13; CDR3nt: TGTGCCAGCAGCTTGGTTCCCCTCTACGAGCAGTACTTC; CDR3aa: CASSLVPLYEQYF
d_gene: .; abundance: .; v_gene: TRBV12-3/TRBV12-4; j_gene: TRBJ2-7; len: 11; CDR3nt: TGTGCCAGCAGTGTACAGTCCAAGCAGTACTTC; CDR3aa: CASSVQSKQYF
d_gene: .; abundance: many; v_gene: TRBV25-1; j_gene: TRBJ1-4; len: 12; CDR3nt: TGTGCCAGCAGTGACGGATATGAAAAACTGTTTTTT; CDR3aa: CASSDGYEKLFF
d_gene: TRBD1; abundance: .; v_gene: TRBV6-1; j_gene: TRBJ1-4; len: 17; CDR3nt: TGTGCCAGCGGACGCCGGGAAGGGACAGCGAAGAATGAAAAACTGTTTTTT; CDR3aa: CASGRREGTAKNEKLFF
d_gene: .; abundance: few; v_gene: TRBV29-1; j_gene: TRBJ1-5; len: 12; CDR3nt: TGCAGCTTGACTGGCAACAATCAGCCCCAGCATTTT; CDR3aa: CSLTGNNQPQHF
d_gene: .; abundance: .; v_gene: TRBV13; j_gene: TRBJ1-1; len: 14; CDR3nt: TGTGCCAGCAACAGGGCTTGGAGGGATACTGAAGCTTTCTTT; CDR3aa: CASNRAWRDTEAFF
d_gene: TRBD1; abundance: .; v_gene: TRBV19; j_gene: TRBJ2-5; len: 15; CDR3nt: TGTGCCAGTAGTAGCGCCGGGACAGCGGTGGAGACCCAGTACTTC; CDR3aa: CASSSAGTAVETQYF
d_gene: .; abundance: few; v_gene: TRBV19; j_gene: TRBJ1-2; len: 14; CDR3nt: TGTGCCACAAGCGCCTCTACCCAAACCTATGGCTACACCTTC; CDR3aa: CATSASTQTYGYTF
d_gene: .; abundance: many; v_gene: TRBV25-1; j_gene: TRBJ1-2; len: 18; CDR3nt: TGTGCCAGCAGTGAACAGGTTCCGCCCCGAGGGGTTAACTATGGCTACACCTTC; CDR3aa: CASSEQVPPRGVNYGYTF
d_gene: .; abundance: many; v_gene: TRBV2; j_gene: TRBJ1-2; len: 13; CDR3nt: TGTGCCAGCAGTGAAGACTGGTGGTATGGCTACACCTTC; CDR3aa: CASSEDWWYGYTF
d_gene: TRBD1; abundance: .; v_gene: TRBV7-9; j_gene: TRBJ2-7; len: 12; CDR3nt: TGTGCCAGCAGCCCCTCCGGGACAGTCGTACACTTC; CDR3aa: CASSPSGTVVHF
d_gene: TRBD1; abundance: .; v_gene: TRBV10-3; j_gene: TRBJ1-2; len: 16; CDR3nt: TGTGCCATCAGTGAGTCTTCGGAGACAGGGAATCATGGCTACACCTTC; CDR3aa: CAISESSETGNHGYTF
d_gene: .; abundance: few; v_gene: TRBV7-2; j_gene: TRBJ2-7; len: 15; CDR3nt: TGTGCCAGCAGTCTCGCCCCGGATGGGACATTCGAGCAGTACTTC; CDR3aa: CASSLAPDGTFEQYF
d_gene: .; abundance: few; v_gene: TRBV6-5; j_gene: TRBJ1-5; len: 13; CDR3nt: TGTGCCAGCAGTCACGGGGCAAATCAGCCCCAGCATTTT; CDR3aa: CASSHGANQPQHF
d_gene: .; abundance: .; v_gene: TRBV20-1; j_gene: TRBJ1-5; len: 14; CDR3nt: TGCAGTGCTAGAGAGGGGGAGACCTTTCAGCCCCAGCATTTT; CDR3aa: CSAREGETFQPQHF
d_gene: TRBD1; abundance: few; v_gene: TRBV20-1; j_gene: TRBJ1-1; len: 13; CDR3nt: TGCAGTGCTAGGGGCAGGGGGCGGACTGAAGCTTTCTTT; CDR3aa: CSARGRGRTEAFF
d_gene: .; abundance: many; v_gene: TRBV20-1; j_gene: TRBJ1-1; len: 12; CDR3nt: TGCAGTGCTACACAGGGACACACTGAAGCTTTCTTT; CDR3aa: CSATQGHTEAFF
d_gene: .; abundance: many; v_gene: TRBV20-1; j_gene: TRBJ2-7; len: 11; CDR3nt: TGCAGTGCTGAACAGGGATACGAGCAGTACTTC; CDR3aa: CSAEQGYEQYF
d_gene: TRBD1; abundance: many; v_gene: TRBV20-1; j_gene: TRBJ2-7; len: 11; CDR3nt: TGCAGTGCTACGACAGGGCTCGAGCAGTACTTC; CDR3aa: CSATTGLEQYF
d_gene: .; abundance: .; v_gene: TRBV4-1; j_gene: TRBJ1-1; len: 16; CDR3nt: TGCGCCAGCAACCCCCAGACGGGGGTCTTGTTTGGTGAAGCTTTCTTT; CDR3aa: CASNPQTGVLFGEAFF
d_gene: .; abundance: once; v_gene: TRBV29-1; j_gene: TRBJ1-4; len: 15; CDR3nt: .; CDR3aa: CSVDNRGVEMKNCFF
d_gene: .; abundance: .; v_gene: TRBV2; j_gene: TRBJ2-5; len: 11; CDR3nt: TGTGCCAGTACTCTTTCAGAGACCCAGTACTTC; CDR3aa: CASTLSETQYF
d_gene: .; abundance: few; v_gene: TRBV9; j_gene: TRBJ2-2; len: 17; CDR3nt: TGTGCCAGCAGTTACGGGTCCAGCTGGAAGGACACCGGGGAGCTGTTTTTT; CDR3aa: CASSYGSSWKDTGELFF
d_gene: TRBD1; abundance: .; v_gene: TRBV2; j_gene: TRBJ1-2; len: 12; CDR3nt: TGTGCCAGCAAACAGGGGGCGCTTGGCTACACCTTC; CDR3aa: CASKQGALGYTF
d_gene: .; abundance: .; v_gene: TRBV10-3; j_gene: TRBJ1-4; len: 13; CDR3nt: TGTGCCATCAGTGACCCAGTAAATGAAAAACTGTTTTTT; CDR3aa: CAISDPVNEKLFF
d_gene: .; abundance: .; v_gene: TRBV2; j_gene: TRBJ2-1; len: 8; CDR3nt: TGTGCCAGCAGGGAGCAGTTCTTC; CDR3aa: CASREQFF
d_gene: TRBD2; abundance: many; v_gene: TRBV29-1; j_gene: TRBJ2-7; len: 12; CDR3nt: TGCAGCGCGGGGACTAGCGGGGACGAGCAGTACTTC; CDR3aa: CSAGTSGDEQYF
d_gene: TRBD1; abundance: .; v_gene: TRBV15; j_gene: TRBJ2-7; len: 15; CDR3nt: TGTGCCACCAGCACAGCCCGCGGACAGGGGAGAGCGGTGAACTTC; CDR3aa: CATSTARGQGRAVNF
d_gene: .; abundance: .; v_gene: TRBV2; j_gene: TRBJ1-1; len: 15; CDR3nt: TGTGCCAGCAGTGTCATGGGGGTCCTAAACACTGAAGCTTTCTTT; CDR3aa: CASSVMGVLNTEAFF
d_gene: .; abundance: many; v_gene: TRBV10-3; j_gene: TRBJ2-7; len: 12; CDR3nt: TGTGCCATCAGCCGTGGAGACTACGAGCAGTACTTC; CDR3aa: CAISRGDYEQYF
d_gene: TRBD2; abundance: .; v_gene: TRBV5-1; j_gene: TRBJ2-7; len: 19; CDR3nt: TGCGCCAGCAGCAAAGGACTAGCGGGAGCCCAGACGACGTCCTACGAGCAGTACTTC; CDR3aa: CASSKGLAGAQTTSYEQYF
d_gene: .; abundance: .; v_gene: TRBV6-5; j_gene: TRBJ1-5; len: 14; CDR3nt: TGTGCCAGCAGCGCCCGGGGGGGCAGTCAGCCCCAGCATTTT; CDR3aa: CASSARGGSQPQHF
d_gene: .; abundance: .; v_gene: TRBV2; j_gene: TRBJ1-2; len: 15; CDR3nt: TGTGCCAGCAGTTTCGGAATTTACTCTAACTATGGCTACACCTTC; CDR3aa: CASSFGIYSNYGYTF
d_gene: TRBD1; abundance: .; v_gene: TRBV7-9; j_gene: TRBJ2-5; len: 16; CDR3nt: TGTGCCAGCAGCCTAAGCACCGGGACAGCTCAAGAGACCCAGTACTTC; CDR3aa: CASSLSTGTAQETQYF
d_gene: .; abundance: few; v_gene: TRBV20-1; j_gene: TRBJ1-6; len: 14; CDR3nt: TGCAGTGCTAGAGTGGACCCCTTTTATTCACCCCTCCACTTT; CDR3aa: CSARVDPFYSPLHF
d_gene: .; abundance: .; v_gene: TRBV10-3; j_gene: TRBJ1-1; len: 18; CDR3nt: TGTGCCAGCAGTTACTCGAGTCCGGGACCTAGAAGTGGTACTGAAGCTTTCTTT; CDR3aa: CASSYSSPGPRSGTEAFF